These 14 T cell receptor beta chains were all obtained from the same sample, sequenced in a study of human T cells and chemical hapten exposure. TCRdb re-analysed the RACE reads in MiXCR, keeping a single row per CDR3 protein. The sample records about 100,000 distinct CDR3 sequences, 11% being singletons. Time point: patch test 1, 2 weeks after DPC sensitization. The treatment was: therapeutic diphenylcyclopropenone sensitization with weekly scalp DPC. The sample here was whole blood, taken in connection with sensitization to the hapten diphenylcyclopropenone (DPC). The receptor source for this set is a woman in her 40s with alopecia areata. Some clones in this sample may be carry-over from other donors' samples.

This clonotype was seen many times. V and J are TRBV6-6 and TRBJ2-1; the match to TRBD2 covers 10 bases. V shed 1 base, J shed 2 bases, and the junction held 5 bases outside the gene matches. Germline V gene lookup returns CDR1 MNHNY and CDR2 SVGAGI (reference sequence). This CDR3 region has 17 residues. The CDR3 region is CASSYYPGTSAYNEQFF. DNA of the CDR3: TGTGCCAGCAGTTACTACCCCGGGACTAGCGCCTACAATGAGCAGTTCTTC.

This clonotype has just a few counts. This chain uses TRBV9 with TRBJ2-1; TRBD1 matches 11 bases. Trimming removed 3 bases from V and 8 bases from J; junction bases left unmatched: 4. Germline lookup yields CDR1 SGDLS and CDR2 YYNGEE. The CDR3 sequence is 14 residues long. Here the CDR3 reads CASSARTGGDEQFF. DNA for the CDR3: TGTGCCAGCAGCGCCAGGACAGGGGGCGATGAGCAGTTCTTC.

In its sample, this clonotype was seen many times. The chain recombines TRBV20-1 with TRBJ1-1; no definite D call. V was pared by 0 bases and J by 7 bases, with 12 bases between. Germline CDR1 DFQATT, CDR2 SNEGSKA (reference sequence). The CDR3 length is 13 residues. In DNA, the CDR3 is TGCAGTGCTAGAGACTCCCGTGTGGGTGAAGCTTTCTTT. The encoded protein is CSARDSRVGEAFF.

CDR3 sequence (DNA): TGTGCCAGCAGTCCGTTAACACGGGAGACCCAGTACTTC. It translates to CASSPLTRETQYF. The chain combines TRBV27 with TRBJ2-5; D is ambiguous. In germline, CDR1 is MNHEY, CDR2 SMNVEV (reference sequence). Trimming stripped 5 bases from V and 5 bases from J, with 12 bases between. This CDR3 has 13 amino acids.

This clonotype has only a few counts. CDR3 loop: CASSWRGGNEKLFF. The CDR3 DNA is TGTGCCAGCAGTTGGCGAGGTGGTAATGAAAAACTGTTTTTT. This sequence joins TRBV12-3 or TRBV12-4 and TRBJ1-4; D is uncertain. The germline V and J ends were trimmed by 4 bases and 4 bases, with 10 bases remaining between them. The CDR3 totals 14 residues.

This clonotype was seen more than once but under ten times. This chain links TRBV28 with TRBJ1-5; D might be TRBD1 (5 bases). The V end was cut by 3 bases, the J end by 3 bases, with 9 bases between. The CDR3 contains 14 residues. Germline V gene lookup returns CDR1 MDHEN and CDR2 SYDVKM. Here the CDR3 reads CASSFGGANQPQHF. In DNA, the CDR3 is TGTGCCAGCAGTTTTGGTGGGGCCAATCAGCCCCAGCATTTT.

This clonotype occurred many times. V and J are TRBV5-1 and TRBJ2-1; TRBD1 matches at 10 bases. Trimming removed 4 bases from V and 5 bases from J; junction bases left unmatched: 6. CDR1 and CDR2 from the germline V gene are SGHRS and YFSETQ. The CDR3 runs 15 residues. The CDR3 loop is CASSPRGQGNNEQFF. DNA for the CDR3: TGCGCCAGCAGCCCTAGGGGACAGGGGAACAATGAGCAGTTCTTC.

This clonotype was detected ten times or more. The genes are TRBV2 and TRBJ2-3; D gene ambiguous. The CDR3 covers 13 residues. V was clipped by 1 base and J by 5 bases, with 7 bases between them. The V gene's germline CDR1 is SNHLY and CDR2 FYNNEI. The CDR3, as DNA: TGTGCCAGCAGTGAAGTGTCGGGAGATACGCAGTATTTT. This sequence encodes CASSEVSGDTQYF.

This clonotype was recorded many times. V and J are TRBV12-3 or TRBV12-4 and TRBJ2-3; D remains ambiguous. The CDR3 has 13 amino acids. V shed 4 bases and J shed 3 bases, with 8 bases lying between them. DNA for the CDR3: TGTGCCAGCAGTTCTTTGCTAACAGATACGCAGTATTTT. Its protein is CASSSLLTDTQYF.

There are a few counts of this clonotype. This chain joins TRBV20-1 and TRBJ1-6, with TRBD1 matching 10 bases. This CDR3 comprises 14 residues. Germline lookup yields CDR1 DFQATT and CDR2 SNEGSKA (reference sequence). After removal of 6 bases from V and 6 bases from J, the junction contained 5 bases not matched to a gene. Here the CDR3 reads CSARQGAFNSPLHF. In DNA, the CDR3 is TGCAGTGCCAGACAGGGGGCCTTTAATTCACCCCTCCACTTT.

The chain is built from TRBV11-2 and TRBJ2-7; possible D gene TRBD2, 5 bases. The CDR3 sequence is 15 residues long. Germline CDR1 and CDR2: SGHAT and FQNNGV. V dropped 0 bases and J dropped 0 bases, with 9 bases sitting between them. Here the CDR3 reads CASSLDRSGSYEQYF. CDR3 coding DNA: TGTGCCAGCAGCTTAGATAGGAGCGGCTCCTACGAGCAGTACTTC.

Concerning this clonotype itself: A much larger clone sits a single nucleotide away, making a read error possible. V gene TRBV4-2 combines with J gene TRBJ2-5; 7 bases map to TRBD2. Germline CDR1 is LGHNA and CDR2 is YNFKEQ. This CDR3 spans 16 amino acids. The DNA for the CDR3 is TGTGCCATCAGCCAAATGGGGGGGGACCCCCGAGAGACCCAGTACTTC. This codes for CAISQMGGDPRETQYF.

This clonotype was counted many times. The chain links TRBV2 to TRBJ2-4; 7 bases agree with TRBD1. The CDR3 is 16 amino acids. Trimming removed 6 bases from V and 1 base from J; junction bases left unmatched: 9. Germline V gene sequence: CDR1 SNHLY, CDR2 FYNNEI. CDR3 loop: CASSLTGDIAKNIQYF. Written as DNA, the CDR3 is TGTGCCAGCAGCCTCACAGGGGATATCGCCAAAAACATTCAGTACTTC.

The chain has TRBV7-9 and TRBJ1-4; D ambiguous. Germline assignment: CDR1 SEHNR and CDR2 FQNEAQ (reference sequence). There are 15 residues in the CDR3. V lost 2 bases, J lost 0 bases, and 7 bases lay in between. CDR3 in amino acids: CASSLWAATNEKLFF. DNA of the CDR3: TGTGCCAGCAGCTTATGGGCCGCAACTAATGAAAAACTGTTTTTT.